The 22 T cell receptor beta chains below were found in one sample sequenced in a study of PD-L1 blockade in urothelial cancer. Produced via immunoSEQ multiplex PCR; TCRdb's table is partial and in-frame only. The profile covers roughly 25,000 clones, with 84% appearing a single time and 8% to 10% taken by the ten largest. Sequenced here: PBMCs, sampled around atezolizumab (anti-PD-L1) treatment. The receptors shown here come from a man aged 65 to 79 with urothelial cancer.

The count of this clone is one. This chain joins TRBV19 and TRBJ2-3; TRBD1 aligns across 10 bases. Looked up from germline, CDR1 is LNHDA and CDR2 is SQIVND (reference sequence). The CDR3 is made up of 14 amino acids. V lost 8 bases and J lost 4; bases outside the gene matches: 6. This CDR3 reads CASSDRGFADTQYF. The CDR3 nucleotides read TGTGCCAGTTCGGACAGGGGGTTTGCAGATACGCAGTATTTT. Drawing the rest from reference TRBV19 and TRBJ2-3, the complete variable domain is DGGITQSPKYLFRKEGQNVTLSCEQNLNHDAMYWYRQDPGQGLRLIYYSQIVNDFQKGDIAEGYSVSREKKESFPLTVTSAQKNPTAFYLCASSDRGFADTQYFGPGTRLTVL.

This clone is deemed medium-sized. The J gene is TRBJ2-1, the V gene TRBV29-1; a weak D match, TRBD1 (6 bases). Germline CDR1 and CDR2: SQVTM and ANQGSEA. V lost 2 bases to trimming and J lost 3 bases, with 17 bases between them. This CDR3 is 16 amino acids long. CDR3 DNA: TGCAGCGTTGAATTGAGGGGGAAAAACGACTACAATGAGCAGTTCTTC. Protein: CSVELRGKNDYNEQFF.

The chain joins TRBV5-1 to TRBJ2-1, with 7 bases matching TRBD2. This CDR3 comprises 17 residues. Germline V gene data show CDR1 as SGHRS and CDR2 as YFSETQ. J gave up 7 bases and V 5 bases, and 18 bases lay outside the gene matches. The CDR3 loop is CASRRGMWDGEGNEQFF. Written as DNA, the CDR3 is TGCGCCAGCAGGCGCGGAATGTGGGATGGGGAGGGGAATGAGCAGTTCTTC.

The CDR3 DNA sequence: TGTGCCAGTAGTGTCTCCCAGGGACAGGGGGCGGCTGAAGCTTTCTTT. This codes for CASSVSQGQGAAEAFF. This chain uses TRBV19 with TRBJ1-1; 12 bases map to TRBD1. The CDR3 consists of 16 residues. The trim removed 5 bases at V and 6 bases at J, leaving 10 bases unmatched. Germline lookup yields CDR1 LNHDA and CDR2 SQIVND (reference sequence). Full variable domain (missing parts from reference TRBV19 and TRBJ1-1): DGGITQSPKYLFRKEGQNVTLSCEQNLNHDAMYWYRQDPGQGLRLIYYSQIVNDFQKGDIAEGYSVSREKKESFPLTVTSAQKNPTAFYLCASSVSQGQGAAEAFFGQGTRLTVV.

CDR3 region: CASTGASSYNEQFF. The CDR3 nucleotides read TGTGCCAGCACTGGGGCAAGCTCCTACAATGAGCAGTTCTTC. The rearrangement uses TRBV28 and TRBJ2-1; maybe TRBD1 (5 bases). CDR1 MDHEN and CDR2 SYDVKM come from the germline V gene. The CDR3 runs to 14 residues. V lost 7 bases and J 0 bases, leaving 10 bases between the germline ends.

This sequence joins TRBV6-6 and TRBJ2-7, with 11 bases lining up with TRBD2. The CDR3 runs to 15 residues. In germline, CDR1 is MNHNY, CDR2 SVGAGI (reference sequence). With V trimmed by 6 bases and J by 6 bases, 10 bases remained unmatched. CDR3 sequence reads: CASREGSGRAGEQYF. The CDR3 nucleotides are TGTGCCAGCAGAGAAGGTAGCGGGAGGGCCGGCGAGCAGTACTTC.

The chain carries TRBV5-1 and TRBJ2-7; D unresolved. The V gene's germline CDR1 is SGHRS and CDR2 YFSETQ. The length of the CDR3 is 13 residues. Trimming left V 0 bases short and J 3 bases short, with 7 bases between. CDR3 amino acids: CASSLGLVYEQYF. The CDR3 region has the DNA TGCGCCAGCAGCTTGGGGCTGGTCTACGAGCAGTACTTC.

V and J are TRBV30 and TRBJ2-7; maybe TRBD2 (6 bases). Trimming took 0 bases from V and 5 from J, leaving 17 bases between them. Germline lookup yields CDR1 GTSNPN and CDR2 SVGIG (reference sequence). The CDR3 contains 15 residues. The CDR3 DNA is TGTGCCTGGAGTGTATTAGGCAGGGAGGAGGACGAGCAGTACTTC. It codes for CAWSVLGREEDEQYF.

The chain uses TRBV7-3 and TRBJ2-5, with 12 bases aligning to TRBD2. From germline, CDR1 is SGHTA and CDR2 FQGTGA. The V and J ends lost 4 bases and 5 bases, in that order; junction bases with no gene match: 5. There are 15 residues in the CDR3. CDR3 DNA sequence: TGTGCCAGCAGCTCGACTAGCGGGAGTCATGAGACCCAGTACTTC. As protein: CASSSTSGSHETQYF.

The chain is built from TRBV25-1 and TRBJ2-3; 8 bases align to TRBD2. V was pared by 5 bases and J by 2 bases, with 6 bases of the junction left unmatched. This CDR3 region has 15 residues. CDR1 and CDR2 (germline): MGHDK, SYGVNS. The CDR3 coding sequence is TGTGCCAGCAGTATAGCGGGGATAAACACAGATACGCAGTATTTT. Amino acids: CASSIAGINTDTQYF.

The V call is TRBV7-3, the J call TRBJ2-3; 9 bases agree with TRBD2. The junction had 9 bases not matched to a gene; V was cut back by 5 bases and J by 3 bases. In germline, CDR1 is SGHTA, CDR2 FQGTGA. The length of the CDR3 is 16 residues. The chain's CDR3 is CASSPTGLAKTDTQYF. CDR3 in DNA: TGTGCCAGCAGCCCGACGGGACTAGCTAAGACAGATACGCAGTATTTT. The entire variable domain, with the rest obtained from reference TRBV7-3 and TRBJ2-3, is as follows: GAGVSQTPSNKVTEKGKYVELRCDPISGHTALYWYRQSLGQGPEFLIYFQGTGAADDSGLPNDRFFAVRPEGSVSTLKIQRTERGDSAVYLCASSPTGLAKTDTQYFGPGTRLTVL.

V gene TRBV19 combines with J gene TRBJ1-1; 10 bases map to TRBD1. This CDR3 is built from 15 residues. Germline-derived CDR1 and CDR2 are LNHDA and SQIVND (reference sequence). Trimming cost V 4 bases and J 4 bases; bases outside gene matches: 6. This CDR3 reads CASSRMTGGGTEAFF. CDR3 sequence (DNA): TGTGCCAGTAGTAGAATGACAGGGGGCGGCACTGAAGCTTTCTTT. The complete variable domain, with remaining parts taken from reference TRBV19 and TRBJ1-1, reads DGGITQSPKYLFRKEGQNVTLSCEQNLNHDAMYWYRQDPGQGLRLIYYSQIVNDFQKGDIAEGYSVSREKKESFPLTVTSAQKNPTAFYLCASSRMTGGGTEAFFGQGTRLTVV.

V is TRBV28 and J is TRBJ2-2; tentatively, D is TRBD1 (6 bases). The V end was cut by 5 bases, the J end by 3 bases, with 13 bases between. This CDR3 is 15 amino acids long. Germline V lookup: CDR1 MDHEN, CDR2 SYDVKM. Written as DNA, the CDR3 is TGTGCCAGCAGTCGACCCGGACAGTACACCGGGGAGCTGTTTTTT. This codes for CASSRPGQYTGELFF.

The CDR3 DNA is TGTGCCAGCAGCTTCGACAGGAGGGAGACCCAGTACTTC. Protein product: CASSFDRRETQYF. The chain has TRBV5-4 and TRBJ2-5; D might be TRBD1 (6 bases). Looked up from germline, CDR1 is SGHNT and CDR2 is YYREEE (reference sequence). Trimming removed 2 bases from V and 5 bases from J, with 10 bases in between. This CDR3 has 13 amino acids.

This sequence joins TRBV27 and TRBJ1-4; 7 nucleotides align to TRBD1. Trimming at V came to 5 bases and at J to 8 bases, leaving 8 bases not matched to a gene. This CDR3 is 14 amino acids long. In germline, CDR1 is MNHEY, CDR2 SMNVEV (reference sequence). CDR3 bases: TGTGCCAGCAGTCTCGACAGGGCCCCCGAAAAACTGTTTTTT. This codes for CASSLDRAPEKLFF.

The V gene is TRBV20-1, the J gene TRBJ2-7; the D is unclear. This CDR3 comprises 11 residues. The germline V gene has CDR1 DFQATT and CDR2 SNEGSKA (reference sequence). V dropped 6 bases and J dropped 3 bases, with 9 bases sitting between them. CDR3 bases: TGCAGTGCCAGGAAACTCTACGAGCAGTACTTC. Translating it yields CSARKLYEQYF.

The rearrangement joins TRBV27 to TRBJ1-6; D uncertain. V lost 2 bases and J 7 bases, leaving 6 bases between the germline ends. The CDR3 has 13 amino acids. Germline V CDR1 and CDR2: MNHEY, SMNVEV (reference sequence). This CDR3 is CASSLQENSPLHF. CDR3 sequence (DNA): TGTGCCAGCAGTTTACAGGAAAATTCACCCCTCCACTTT.

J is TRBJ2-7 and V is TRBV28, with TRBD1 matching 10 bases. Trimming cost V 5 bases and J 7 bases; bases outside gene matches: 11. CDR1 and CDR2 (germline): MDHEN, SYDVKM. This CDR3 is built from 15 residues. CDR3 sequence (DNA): TGTGCCAGCAGTCGGGGGGGGACAGGGGCAGGAGAGCAGTACTTC. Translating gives CASSRGGTGAGEQYF.

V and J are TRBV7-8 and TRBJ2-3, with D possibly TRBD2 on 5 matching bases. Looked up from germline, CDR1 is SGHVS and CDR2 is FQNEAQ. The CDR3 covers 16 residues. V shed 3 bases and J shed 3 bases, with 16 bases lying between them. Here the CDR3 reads CASSFNWAGITDTQYF. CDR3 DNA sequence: TGTGCCAGCAGCTTTAATTGGGCGGGCATTACAGATACGCAGTATTTT.

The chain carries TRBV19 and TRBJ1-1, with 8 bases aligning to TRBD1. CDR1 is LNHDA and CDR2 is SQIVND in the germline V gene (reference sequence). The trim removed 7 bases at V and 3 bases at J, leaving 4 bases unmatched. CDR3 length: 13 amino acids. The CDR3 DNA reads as TGTGCCAGTACGGACAGGGAGTACACTGAAGCTTTCTTT. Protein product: CASTDREYTEAFF.

The CDR3 here is CASSVSLRTAGANVLTF. The DNA of the CDR3 is TGTGCCAGCAGCGTTTCACTAAGGACAGCTGGGGCCAACGTCCTGACTTTC. The J gene is TRBJ2-6, the V gene TRBV9; perhaps TRBD1 as D (6 bases). V gave up 2 bases and J gave up 2 bases, with 14 bases separating them. Germline CDR1 and CDR2: SGDLS and YYNGEE. The CDR3 has 17 residues.

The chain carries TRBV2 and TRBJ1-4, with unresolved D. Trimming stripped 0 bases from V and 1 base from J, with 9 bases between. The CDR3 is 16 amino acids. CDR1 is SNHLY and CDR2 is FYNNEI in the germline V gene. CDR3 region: CASSEAVGETNEKLFF. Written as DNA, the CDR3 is TGTGCCAGCAGTGAAGCTGTTGGAGAAACTAATGAAAAACTGTTTTTT.